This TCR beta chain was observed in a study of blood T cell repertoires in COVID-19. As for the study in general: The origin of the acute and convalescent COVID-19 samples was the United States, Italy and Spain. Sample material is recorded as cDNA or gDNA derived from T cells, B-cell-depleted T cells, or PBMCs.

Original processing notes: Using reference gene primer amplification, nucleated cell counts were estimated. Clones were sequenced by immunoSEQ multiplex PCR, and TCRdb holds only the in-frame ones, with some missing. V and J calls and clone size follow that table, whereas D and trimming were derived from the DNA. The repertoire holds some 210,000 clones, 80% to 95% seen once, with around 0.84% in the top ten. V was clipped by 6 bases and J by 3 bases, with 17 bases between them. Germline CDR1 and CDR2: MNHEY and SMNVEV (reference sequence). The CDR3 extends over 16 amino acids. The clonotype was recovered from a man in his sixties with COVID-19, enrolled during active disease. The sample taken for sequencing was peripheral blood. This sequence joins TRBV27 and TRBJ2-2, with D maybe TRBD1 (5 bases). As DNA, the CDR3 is TGTGCCAGCAGCGACGCAGGGTTTTTGGACACCGGGGAGCTGTTTTTT. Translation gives CASSDAGFLDTGELFF.